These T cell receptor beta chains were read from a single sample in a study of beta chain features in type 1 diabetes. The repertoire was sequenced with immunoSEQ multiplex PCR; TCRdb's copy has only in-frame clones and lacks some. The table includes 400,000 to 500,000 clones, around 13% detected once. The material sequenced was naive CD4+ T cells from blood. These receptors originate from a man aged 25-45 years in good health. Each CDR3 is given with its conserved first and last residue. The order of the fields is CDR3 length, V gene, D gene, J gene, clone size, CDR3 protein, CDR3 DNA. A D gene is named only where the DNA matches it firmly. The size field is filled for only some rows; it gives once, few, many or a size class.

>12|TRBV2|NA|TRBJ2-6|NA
CASSPGANVLTF
TGTGCCAGCTCCCCTGGGGCCAACGTCCTGACTTTC
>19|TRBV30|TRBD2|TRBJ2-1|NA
CASLRLAGGSKSSYNEQFF
TGTGCCTCCCTGAGACTAGCGGGAGGGTCCAAAAGCTCCTACAATGAGCAGTTCTTC
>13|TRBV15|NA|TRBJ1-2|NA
CATSRDRVTGYTF
TGTGCCACCAGCAGAGATCGGGTTACGGGCTACACCTTC
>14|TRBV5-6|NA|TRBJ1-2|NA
CASSLDSPLYGYTF
TGTGCCAGCAGCTTGGACTCACCCCTCTATGGCTACACCTTC
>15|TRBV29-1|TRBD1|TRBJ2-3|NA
CSGDGSTGDTDTQYF
TGCAGCGGTGACGGATCGACAGGGGACACAGATACGCAGTATTTT
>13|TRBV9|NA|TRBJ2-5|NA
CASSVFSQETQYF
TGTGCCAGCAGCGTCTTCTCCCAAGAGACCCAGTACTTC
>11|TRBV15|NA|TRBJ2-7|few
CATSRGDEQYF
TGTGCCACCAGCAGAGGGGACGAGCAGTACTTC
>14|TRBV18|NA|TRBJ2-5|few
CASSSRQQQETQYF
TGTGCCAGCTCATCGCGACAGCAACAAGAGACCCAGTACTTC
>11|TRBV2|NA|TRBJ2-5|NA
CANRQQETQYF
TGTGCCAACCGACAGCAAGAGACCCAGTACTTC
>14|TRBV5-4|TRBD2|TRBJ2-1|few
CASSSSGPYNEQFF
TGTGCCAGCAGCTCTAGCGGGCCGTACAATGAGCAGTTCTTC
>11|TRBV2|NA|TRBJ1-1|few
CASREYTEAFF
TGTGCCAGCAGGGAGTACACTGAAGCTTTCTTT
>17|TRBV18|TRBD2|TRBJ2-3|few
CASSPGLAGRRTDTQYF
TGTGCCAGCTCACCTGGACTAGCGGGGAGGCGCACAGATACGCAGTATTTT
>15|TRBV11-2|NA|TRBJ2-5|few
CASSLETGPGETQYF
TGTGCCAGCAGCTTGGAAACAGGGCCTGGGGAGACCCAGTACTTC
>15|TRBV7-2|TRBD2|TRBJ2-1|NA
CASSLVASGTNEQFF
TGTGCCAGCAGCTTAGTGGCTAGCGGAACCAATGAGCAGTTCTTC
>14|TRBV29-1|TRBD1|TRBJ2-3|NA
CSVSEGQGSDTQYF
TGCAGCGTTTCTGAGGGACAGGGATCAGATACGCAGTATTTT
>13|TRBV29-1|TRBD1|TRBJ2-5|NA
CSGGQSYQETQYF
TGCAGCGGGGGACAGAGTTACCAAGAGACCCAGTACTTC
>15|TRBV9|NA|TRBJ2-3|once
CASSVSALLTDTQYF
TGTGCCAGCAGCGTATCAGCCCTCCTCACAGATACGCAGTATTTT
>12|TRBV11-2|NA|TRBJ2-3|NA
CATRAGTDTQYF
TGTGCCACCCGGGCGGGCACAGATACGCAGTATTTT
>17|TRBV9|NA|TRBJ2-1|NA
CASSVYQGLEAYNEQFF
TGTGCCAGCAGCGTATACCAGGGGCTGGAAGCCTACAATGAGCAGTTCTTC
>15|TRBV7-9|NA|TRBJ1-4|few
CASSTVSLRREKLFF
TGTGCCAGCAGCACCGTCTCCCTCAGGAGGGAAAAACTGTTTTTT
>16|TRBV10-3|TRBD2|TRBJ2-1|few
CAISGTSGGASNEQFF
TGTGCCATCAGCGGGACTAGCGGGGGGGCTTCCAATGAGCAGTTCTTC
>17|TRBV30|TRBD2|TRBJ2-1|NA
CAWKKLAGVDVYNEQFF
TGTGCCTGGAAGAAATTAGCGGGAGTGGATGTCTACAATGAGCAGTTCTTC
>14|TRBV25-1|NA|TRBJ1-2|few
CASSESGRVNGYTF
TGTGCCAGCAGTGAATCCGGCAGGGTAAACGGCTACACCTTC
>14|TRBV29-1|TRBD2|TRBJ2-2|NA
CSVVLATNTGELFF
TGCAGCGTTGTACTAGCGACGAACACCGGGGAGCTGTTTTTT
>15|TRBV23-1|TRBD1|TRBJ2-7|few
CASSQRKTQGREQYF
TGCGCCAGCAGTCAACGTAAAACACAGGGGCGCGAGCAGTACTTC